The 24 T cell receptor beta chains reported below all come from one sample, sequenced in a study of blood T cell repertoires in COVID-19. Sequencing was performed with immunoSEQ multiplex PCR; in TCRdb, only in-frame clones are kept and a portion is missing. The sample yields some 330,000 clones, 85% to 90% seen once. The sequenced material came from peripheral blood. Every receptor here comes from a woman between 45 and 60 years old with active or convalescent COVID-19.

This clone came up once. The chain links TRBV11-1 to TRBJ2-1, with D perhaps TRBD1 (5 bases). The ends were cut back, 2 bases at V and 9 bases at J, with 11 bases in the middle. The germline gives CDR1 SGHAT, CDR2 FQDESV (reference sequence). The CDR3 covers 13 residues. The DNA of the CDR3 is TGTGCCAGCAGCTTAAGGGATCAGGGTGAGCAGTTCTTC. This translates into CASSLRDQGEQFF.

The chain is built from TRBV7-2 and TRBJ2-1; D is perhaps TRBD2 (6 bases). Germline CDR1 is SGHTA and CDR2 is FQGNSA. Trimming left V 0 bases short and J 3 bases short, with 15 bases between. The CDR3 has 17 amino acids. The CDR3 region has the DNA TGTGCCAGCAGCTTAGCGGGGGGACCGAGGAACTACAATGAGCAGTTCTTC. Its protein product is CASSLAGGPRNYNEQFF.

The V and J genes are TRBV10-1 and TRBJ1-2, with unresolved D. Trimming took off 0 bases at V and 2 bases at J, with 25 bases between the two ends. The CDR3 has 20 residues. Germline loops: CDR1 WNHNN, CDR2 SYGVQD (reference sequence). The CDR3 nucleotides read TGCGCCAGCAGTGAGTCATGGGCAGACAACTTTTATACCAGGAACTATGGCTACACCTTC. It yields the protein CASSESWADNFYTRNYGYTF.

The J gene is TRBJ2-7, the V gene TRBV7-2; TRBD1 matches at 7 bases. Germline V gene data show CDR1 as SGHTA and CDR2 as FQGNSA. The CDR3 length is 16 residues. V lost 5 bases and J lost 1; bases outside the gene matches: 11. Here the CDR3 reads CASSPRTGRSSYEQYF. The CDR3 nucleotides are TGTGCCAGCAGCCCCCGGACAGGCCGGAGTTCCTACGAGCAGTACTTC.

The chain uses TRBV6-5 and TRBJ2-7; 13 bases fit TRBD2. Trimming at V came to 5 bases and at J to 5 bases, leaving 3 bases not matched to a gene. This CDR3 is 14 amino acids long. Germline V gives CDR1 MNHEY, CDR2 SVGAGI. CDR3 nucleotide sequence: TGTGCCAGCAGTCGGACTAGCGGGAGTAACGAGCAGTACTTC. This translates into CASSRTSGSNEQYF.

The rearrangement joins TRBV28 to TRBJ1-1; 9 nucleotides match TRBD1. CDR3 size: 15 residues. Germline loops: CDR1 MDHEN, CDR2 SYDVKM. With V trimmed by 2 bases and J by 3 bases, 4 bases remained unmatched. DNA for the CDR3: TGTGCCAGCAGTTTAGGGGACAGGGAATACACTGAAGCTTTCTTT. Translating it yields CASSLGDREYTEAFF.

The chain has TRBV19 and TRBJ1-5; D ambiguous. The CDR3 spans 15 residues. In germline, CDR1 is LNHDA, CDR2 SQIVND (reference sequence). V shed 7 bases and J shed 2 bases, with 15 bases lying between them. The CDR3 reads CASIGSSAGNQPQHF. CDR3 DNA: TGTGCCAGTATAGGGAGTTCGGCCGGCAATCAGCCCCAGCATTTT.

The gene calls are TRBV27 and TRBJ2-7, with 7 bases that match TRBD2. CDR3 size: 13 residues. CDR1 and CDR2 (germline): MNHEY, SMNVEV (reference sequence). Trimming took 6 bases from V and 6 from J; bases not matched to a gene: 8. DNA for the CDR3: TGTGCCAGCAGAGGCGGGAGAGTGGGCGAGCAGTACTTC. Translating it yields CASRGGRVGEQYF.

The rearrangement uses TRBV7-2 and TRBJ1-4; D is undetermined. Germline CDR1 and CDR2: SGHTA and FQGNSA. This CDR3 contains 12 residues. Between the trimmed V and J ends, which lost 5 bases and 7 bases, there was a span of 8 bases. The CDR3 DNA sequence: TGTGCCAGCAGCCGAGCGGGTGAAAAACTGTTTTTT. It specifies CASSRAGEKLFF.

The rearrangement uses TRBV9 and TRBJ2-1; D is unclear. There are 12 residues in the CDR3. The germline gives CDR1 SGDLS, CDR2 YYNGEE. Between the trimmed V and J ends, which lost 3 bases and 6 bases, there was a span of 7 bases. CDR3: CASSDSLNEQFF. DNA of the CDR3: TGTGCCAGCAGCGATAGCCTCAATGAGCAGTTCTTC.

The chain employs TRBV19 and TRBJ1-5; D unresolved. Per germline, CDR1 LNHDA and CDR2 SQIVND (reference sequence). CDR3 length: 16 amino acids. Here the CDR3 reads CIQAGGSKGEKEPQHF. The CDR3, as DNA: TGTATCCAGGCGGGAGGATCAAAGGGAGAAAAGGAGCCCCAGCATTTT.

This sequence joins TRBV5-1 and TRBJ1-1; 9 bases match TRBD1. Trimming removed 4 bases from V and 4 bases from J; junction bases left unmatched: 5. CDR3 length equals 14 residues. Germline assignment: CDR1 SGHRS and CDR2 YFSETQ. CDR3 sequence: CASSLGTGSTEAFF. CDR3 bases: TGCGCCAGCAGCCTGGGGACAGGGAGCACTGAAGCTTTCTTT.

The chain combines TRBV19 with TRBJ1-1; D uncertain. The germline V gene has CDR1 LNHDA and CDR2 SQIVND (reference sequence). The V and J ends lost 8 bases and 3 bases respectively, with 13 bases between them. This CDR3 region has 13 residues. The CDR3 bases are TGTGCCAGTGCCGCGGAGATCGACACTGAAGCTTTCTTT. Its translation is CASAAEIDTEAFF.

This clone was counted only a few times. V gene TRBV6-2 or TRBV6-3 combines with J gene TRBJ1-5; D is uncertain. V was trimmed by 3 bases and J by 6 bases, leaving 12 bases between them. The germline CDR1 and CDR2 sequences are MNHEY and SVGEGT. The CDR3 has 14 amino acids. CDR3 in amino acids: CASSYGMSSQPQHF. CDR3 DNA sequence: TGTGCCAGCAGTTATGGCATGTCCAGTCAGCCCCAGCATTTT.

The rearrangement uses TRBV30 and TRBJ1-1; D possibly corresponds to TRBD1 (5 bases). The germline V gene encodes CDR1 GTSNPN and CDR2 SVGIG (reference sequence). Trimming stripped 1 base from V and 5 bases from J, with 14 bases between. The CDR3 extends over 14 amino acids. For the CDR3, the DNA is TGTGCCTGGAGTGAGGGGTACGGTCGGACTGAAGCTTTCTTT. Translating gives CAWSEGYGRTEAFF.

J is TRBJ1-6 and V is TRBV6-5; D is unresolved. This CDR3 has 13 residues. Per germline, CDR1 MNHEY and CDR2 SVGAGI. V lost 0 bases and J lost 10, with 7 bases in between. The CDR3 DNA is TGTGCCAGCAGTTACTCACCGGTGTCACCCCTCCACTTT. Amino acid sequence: CASSYSPVSPLHF.

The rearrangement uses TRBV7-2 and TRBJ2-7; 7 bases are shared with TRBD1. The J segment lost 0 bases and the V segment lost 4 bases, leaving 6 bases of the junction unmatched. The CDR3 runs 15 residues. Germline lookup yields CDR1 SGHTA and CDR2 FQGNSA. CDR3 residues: CASSSSGTDSYEQYF. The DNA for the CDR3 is TGTGCCAGCAGCTCGTCCGGGACAGACTCCTACGAGCAGTACTTC. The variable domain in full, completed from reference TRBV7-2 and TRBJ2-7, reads GAGVSQSPSNKVTEKGKDVELRCDPISGHTALYWYRQSLGQGLEFLIYFQGNSAPDKSGLPSDRFSAERTGGSVSTLTIQRTQQEDSAVYLCASSSSGTDSYEQYFGPGTRLTVT.

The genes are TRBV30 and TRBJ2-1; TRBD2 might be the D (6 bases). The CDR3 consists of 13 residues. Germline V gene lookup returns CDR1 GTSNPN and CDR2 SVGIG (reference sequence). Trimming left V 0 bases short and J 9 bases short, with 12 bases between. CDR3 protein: CAWSVSRGGEQFF. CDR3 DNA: TGTGCCTGGAGTGTATCGCGGGGAGGTGAGCAGTTCTTC.

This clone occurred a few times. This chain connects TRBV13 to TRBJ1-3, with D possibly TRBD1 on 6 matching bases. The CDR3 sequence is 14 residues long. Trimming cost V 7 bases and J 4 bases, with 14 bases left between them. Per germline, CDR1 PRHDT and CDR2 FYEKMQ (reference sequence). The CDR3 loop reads CASTRSGVGNTIYF. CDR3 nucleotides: TGTGCCAGCACCCGTTCAGGGGTAGGAAACACCATATATTTT. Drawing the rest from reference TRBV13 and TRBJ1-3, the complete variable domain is AAGVIQSPRHLIKEKRETATLKCYPIPRHDTVYWYQQGPGQDPQFLISFYEKMQSDKGSIPDRFSAQQFSDYHSELNMSSLELGDSALYFCASTRSGVGNTIYFGEGSWLTVV.

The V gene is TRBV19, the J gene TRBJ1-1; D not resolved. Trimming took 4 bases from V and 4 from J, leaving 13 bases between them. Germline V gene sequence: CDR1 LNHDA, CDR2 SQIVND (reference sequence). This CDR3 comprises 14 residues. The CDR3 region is CASSNPGIVTEAFF. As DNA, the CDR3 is TGTGCCAGTAGTAACCCCGGGATAGTCACTGAAGCTTTCTTT.

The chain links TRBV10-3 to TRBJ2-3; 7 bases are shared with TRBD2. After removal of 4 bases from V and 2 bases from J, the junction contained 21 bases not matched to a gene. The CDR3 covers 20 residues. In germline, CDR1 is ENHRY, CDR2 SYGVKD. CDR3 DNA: TGTGCCATCAGTGGGCGTAACAAAGAGGAGCGGGGTTCTTACACAGATACGCAGTATTTT. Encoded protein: CAISGRNKEERGSYTDTQYF.

CDR3 residues: CASSPPNGLAGSYEQYF. CDR3 DNA sequence: TGTGCCAGCAGCCCACCAAACGGACTAGCGGGGTCCTACGAGCAGTACTTC. The chain employs TRBV7-2 and TRBJ2-7; 12 bases are a match to TRBD2. Trimming at V came to 5 bases and at J to 1 base, leaving 9 bases not matched to a gene. This CDR3 spans 17 amino acids. The germline V gene encodes CDR1 SGHTA and CDR2 FQGNSA.

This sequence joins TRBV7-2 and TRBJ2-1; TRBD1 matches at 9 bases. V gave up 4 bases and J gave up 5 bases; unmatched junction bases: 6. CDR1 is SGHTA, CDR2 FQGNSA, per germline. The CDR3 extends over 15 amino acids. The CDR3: CASSYDRGGHNEQFF. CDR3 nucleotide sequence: TGTGCCAGCAGCTACGACAGGGGGGGACACAATGAGCAGTTCTTC.

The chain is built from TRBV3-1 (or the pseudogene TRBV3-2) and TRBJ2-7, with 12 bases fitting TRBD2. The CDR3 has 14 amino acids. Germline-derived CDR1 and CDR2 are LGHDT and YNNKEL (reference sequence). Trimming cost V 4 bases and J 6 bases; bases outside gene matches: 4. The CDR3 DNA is TGTGCCAGCAGCCTTGCTAGCGGGAGGGCCGAGCAGTACTTC. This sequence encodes CASSLASGRAEQYF.